Presented here are 28 T cell receptor beta chains from one specimen sequenced in a study of blood T cell repertoires in COVID-19. The data were produced by immunoSEQ multiplex PCR, yet TCRdb's version contains in-frame clones alone and is incomplete. The sample lists 200,000 to 250,000 clones, approximately 90% occurring once. Sequencing was done on a sample of PBMCs or T cells enriched from blood (not recorded which). The receptors come from a man aged 30-40 years who had recovered from COVID-19.

The V call is TRBV7-9, the J call TRBJ2-2; 11 nucleotides line up with TRBD1. Germline V gene lookup returns CDR1 SEHNR and CDR2 FQNEAQ (reference sequence). V shed 5 bases, J shed 3 bases, and the junction held 2 bases outside the gene matches. The CDR3 extends over 15 amino acids. CDR3 sequence reads: CASSRTGGYTGELFF. As DNA, the CDR3 is TGTGCCAGCAGCAGGACAGGGGGCTACACCGGGGAGCTGTTTTTT. Looking up the rest from reference TRBV7-9 and TRBJ2-2 gives the full variable domain: DTGVSQNPRHKITKRGQNVTFRCDPISEHNRLYWYRQTLGQGPEFLTYFQNEAQLEKSRLLSDRFSAERPKGSFSTLEIQRTEQGDSAMYLCASSRTGGYTGELFFGEGSRLTVL.

The count of this clone is one. The J gene is TRBJ1-4, the V gene TRBV28, with TRBD1 matching over 7 bases. J was trimmed by 3 bases and V by 3 bases; bases with no gene match: 1. This CDR3 is built from 14 residues. The germline CDR1 and CDR2 sequences are MDHEN and SYDVKM. CDR3 coding DNA: TGTGCCAGCAGTTTGGGACAGTCTAATGAAAAACTGTTTTTT. Translated: CASSLGQSNEKLFF.

The CDR3: CASRLQVMNTEAFF. CDR3 sequence (DNA): TGTGCCAGCAGACTACAGGTCATGAACACTGAAGCTTTCTTT. The chain is built from TRBV6-5 and TRBJ1-1, with D tentatively TRBD1 (5 bases). The V end lost 6 bases, the J end lost 0 bases, and 11 bases lay between the germline ends. The CDR3 extends over 14 amino acids. Germline-derived CDR1 and CDR2 are MNHEY and SVGAGI.

The V gene is TRBV5-8, the J gene TRBJ2-7, with D maybe TRBD2 (6 bases). CDR1 is SGHTS and CDR2 is YDEGEE in the germline V gene. CDR3 length: 12 amino acids. V lost 6 bases and J 3 bases, leaving 10 bases between the germline ends. CDR3 region: CASNLTSYEQYF. The CDR3 DNA sequence: TGTGCCAGCAACCTGACTAGCTACGAGCAGTACTTC. Supplemented by reference TRBV5-8 and TRBJ2-7, the full variable domain reads EAGVTQSPTHLIKTRGQQATLRCSPISGHTSVYWYQQALGLGLQFLLWYDEGEERNRGNFPPRFSGRQFPNYSSELNVNALELEDSALYLCASNLTSYEQYFGPGTRLTVT.

The rearrangement uses TRBV11-2 and TRBJ2-7; the match to TRBD2 covers 10 bases. Unmatched junction bases numbered 15, after V lost 4 bases and J lost 3 bases. Germline loops: CDR1 SGHAT, CDR2 FQNNGV. The CDR3 is 18 residues long. The CDR3 sequence: CASSSGGTGTSVYYEQYF. The CDR3 region has the DNA TGTGCCAGCAGCTCAGGCGGTACCGGGACTAGCGTCTACTACGAGCAGTACTTC.

A remark on this clone: One end of the junction varies from germline; a read error may be responsible. The rearrangement joins TRBV7-3 to TRBJ1-1, with D perhaps TRBD1 (5 bases). The CDR3 covers 15 residues. Germline V gene sequence: CDR1 SGHTA, CDR2 FQGTGA. CDR3 region: CASSLTRGTNTEAFF. The CDR3 nucleotides read TGTGCCAGCAGCCTAACCCGGGGGACGAACACTGAAGCTTTCTTT.

The V and J genes are TRBV14 and TRBJ2-3; TRBD2 agrees at 11 bases. Germline V lookup: CDR1 SGHDN, CDR2 FVKESK. Trimming took 1 base from V and 4 from J; bases not matched to a gene: 7. This CDR3 has 17 amino acids. CDR3 DNA: TGTGCCAGCAGCCAAGGAAAAACTAGCGGGGGTTCAGATACGCAGTATTTT. Its translation is CASSQGKTSGGSDTQYF.

The chain combines TRBV7-9 with TRBJ2-7; the match to TRBD2 covers 14 bases. V shed 4 bases, J shed 5 bases, and the junction held 4 bases outside the gene matches. The CDR3 extends over 15 amino acids. From germline, CDR1 is SEHNR and CDR2 FQNEAQ (reference sequence). The CDR3 DNA reads as TGTGCCAGCAGCTCGGGACTAGCGGGAGCTCACGAGCAGTACTTC. Translating it yields CASSSGLAGAHEQYF.

The gene calls are TRBV3-1 (or the pseudogene TRBV3-2) and TRBJ1-5; D is unclear. Trimming pared 1 base from V and 4 bases from J, leaving 14 bases between. The length of the CDR3 is 16 residues. The germline CDR1 and CDR2 sequences are LGHDT and YNNKEL (reference sequence). The CDR3 region is CASSQGWPRRNQPQHF. The CDR3 nucleotides read TGTGCCAGCAGCCAAGGGTGGCCCCGGAGAAATCAGCCCCAGCATTTT.

This clone was counted a few times. The CDR3 loop is CASSFGQLNEKLFF. CDR3 nucleotide sequence: TGCGCCAGCAGTTTTGGACAGCTGAATGAAAAACTGTTTTTT. The genes are TRBV5-1 and TRBJ1-4; a possible D gene is TRBD1 (6 bases). CDR3 length equals 14 residues. Germline V gene lookup returns CDR1 SGHRS and CDR2 YFSETQ. Trimming pared 5 bases from V and 5 bases from J, leaving 13 bases between.

This chain joins TRBV2 and TRBJ2-7; TRBD2 matches at 9 bases. This CDR3 is 14 amino acids long. Per the germline V gene, CDR1 is SNHLY and CDR2 is FYNNEI. V lost 0 bases to trimming and J lost 6 bases; unmatched junction nucleotides: 3. CDR3 in amino acids: CASSEAPTSGEQYF. As DNA, the CDR3 is TGTGCCAGCAGTGAAGCGCCGACTAGCGGCGAGCAGTACTTC. Drawing the rest from reference TRBV2 and TRBJ2-7, the complete variable domain is EPEVTQTPSHQVTQMGQEVILRCVPISNHLYFYWYRQILGQKVEFLVSFYNNEISEKSEIFDDQFSVERPDGSNFTLKIRSTKLEDSAMYFCASSEAPTSGEQYFGPGTRLTVT.

The chain joins TRBV10-2 to TRBJ2-1; D possibly corresponds to TRBD2 (5 bases). V was pared by 5 bases and J by 9 bases, with 20 bases between. Germline CDR1 WSHSY, CDR2 SAAADI. The CDR3 contains 15 residues. CDR3 nucleotides: TGCGCCAGCAGTTTGAGGTGGGAGATAATGTTTGAGCAGTTCTTC. Amino acids: CASSLRWEIMFEQFF.

The J gene is TRBJ1-2, the V gene TRBV27; TRBD1 matches 11 bases. CDR1 is MNHEY, CDR2 SMNVEV, per germline (reference sequence). The CDR3 is 13 residues long. J lost 5 bases, V lost 7 bases, and 3 bases had no gene match. The CDR3 nucleotides are TGTGCCAGCATGGACAGGGGGCTTTATGGCTACACCTTC. The encoded protein is CASMDRGLYGYTF.

CDR3 residues: CASSRGRGSNQPQHF. The CDR3 coding sequence is TGTGCCAGCTCCCGGGGGAGGGGTAGCAATCAGCCCCAGCATTTT. The chain employs TRBV18 and TRBJ1-5; a weak D match, TRBD1 (5 bases). V was trimmed by 6 bases and J by 0 bases, leaving 12 bases between them. The germline gives CDR1 KGHSH, CDR2 LQKENI. The CDR3 has 15 amino acids.

The CDR3 nucleotides are TGTGCCTGGGACAGGGGCCTTGGAAACACCATATATTTT. This encodes CAWDRGLGNTIYF. The V gene is TRBV30, the J gene TRBJ1-3, with TRBD1 matching over 8 bases. The CDR3 has 13 residues. Per germline, CDR1 GTSNPN and CDR2 SVGIG (reference sequence). The V segment lost 5 bases and the J segment 3 bases; nucleotides outside the gene matches: 3. The full variable domain, in which reference TRBV30 and TRBJ1-3 provide the parts outside the CDR3, is SQTIHQWPATLVQPVGSPLSLECTVEGTSNPNLYWYRQAAGRGLQLLFYSVGIGQISSEVPQNLSASRPQDRQFILSSKKLLLSDSGFYLCAWDRGLGNTIYFGEGSWLTVV.

V is TRBV27 and J is TRBJ2-5; D possibly corresponds to TRBD2 (5 bases). Germline assignment: CDR1 MNHEY and CDR2 SMNVEV (reference sequence). This CDR3 is 14 amino acids long. The V end was cut by 6 bases, the J end by 2 bases, with 13 bases between. The CDR3 region is CASRTTLAQETQYF. CDR3 DNA: TGTGCCAGCAGGACGACTTTAGCGCAAGAGACCCAGTACTTC.

The gene calls are TRBV6-5 and TRBJ2-7, with no clear D. Between the trimmed V and J ends, which lost 5 bases and 3 bases, there was a span of 14 bases. CDR1 is MNHEY and CDR2 is SVGAGI in the germline V gene. This CDR3 has 14 amino acids. CDR3 amino acids: CASSPRSRHYEQYF. CDR3 nucleotides: TGTGCCAGCAGTCCTAGGAGTAGGCACTACGAGCAGTACTTC.

In this sample, this clone turned up a few times. The rearrangement links TRBV5-4 to TRBJ1-3; maybe TRBD1 (6 bases). V lost 2 bases to trimming and J lost 4 bases, with 13 bases between them. The germline CDR1 and CDR2 sequences are SGHNT and YYREEE (reference sequence). The CDR3 has 15 residues. The chain's CDR3 is CASSLGGVSGNTIYF. The CDR3 coding sequence is TGTGCCAGCAGCTTAGGGGGGGTATCCGGAAACACCATATATTTT.

V gene TRBV5-8 combines with J gene TRBJ2-1, with 11 bases aligning to TRBD1. The CDR3 consists of 14 residues. V lost 4 bases and J lost 9; bases outside the gene matches: 6. Germline V gene data show CDR1 as SGHTS and CDR2 as YDEGEE. The chain's CDR3 is CASSLGQGAVEQFF. CDR3 nucleotide sequence: TGTGCCAGCAGCCTAGGACAGGGGGCGGTTGAGCAGTTCTTC.

V gene TRBV5-1 combines with J gene TRBJ2-7, with 8 bases lining up with TRBD1. Germline V gives CDR1 SGHRS, CDR2 YFSETQ. With V trimmed by 3 bases and J by 3 bases, 17 bases remained unmatched. The CDR3 has 18 amino acids. In DNA, the CDR3 is TGCGCCAGCAGCTCGGGGGACAGGTATCCATTTGTTAACTACGAGCAGTACTTC. Translation: CASSSGDRYPFVNYEQYF.

The chain uses TRBV4-1 and TRBJ2-7; tentative D call: TRBD2 (5 bases). CDR1 and CDR2 from the germline V gene are MGHRA and YSYEKL. The V end lost 1 base, the J end lost 0 bases, and 16 bases lay between the germline ends. The CDR3 runs to 17 residues. In nucleotides, the CDR3 is TGCGCCAGCAGCCAAGGGAGGCAGCTGTTACGCTCCTACGAGCAGTACTTC. It is translated as CASSQGRQLLRSYEQYF.

V is TRBV6-4 and J is TRBJ2-3; D remains unclear. CDR1 MRHNA and CDR2 SNTAGT come from the germline V gene. Trimming removed 7 bases from V and 0 bases from J, with 11 bases in between. This CDR3 has 14 residues. The CDR3 DNA is TGTGCCAGCAAGCTAGAGACTAGCACAGATACGCAGTATTTT. It translates to CASKLETSTDTQYF.

V gene TRBV6-5 combines with J gene TRBJ2-2, with 9 nucleotides matching TRBD1. The CDR3 is 15 amino acids. V gave up 7 bases and J gave up 1 base; unmatched junction bases: 4. Germline CDR1 and CDR2: MNHEY and SVGAGI. Written as DNA, the CDR3 is TGTGCCAGCACCGACAGGGGGAGGAACACCGGGGAGCTGTTTTTT. Translation gives CASTDRGRNTGELFF.

V usage is TRBV5-4 and J usage is TRBJ1-1, with D perhaps TRBD1 (6 bases). CDR1 is SGHNT, CDR2 YYREEE, per germline (reference sequence). The CDR3 is made up of 16 amino acids. V gave up 1 base and J gave up 5 bases, with 18 bases separating them. The CDR3 nucleotides read TGTGCCAGCAGCTTGCCTCACAGGGCCTCGGGGACTGAAGCTTTCTTT. Amino acid sequence: CASSLPHRASGTEAFF.

This rearrangement joins TRBV28 to TRBJ1-2; TRBD1 might be the D (5 bases). The germline V and J ends were trimmed by 9 bases and 0 bases, with 14 bases remaining between them. This CDR3 has 14 residues. Per the germline V gene, CDR1 is MDHEN and CDR2 is SYDVKM. CDR3 nucleotides: TGTGCCAGTATACCCGGGGGAACTAACTATGGCTACACCTTC. Amino acid sequence: CASIPGGTNYGYTF.

The chain combines TRBV9 with TRBJ1-2; no reliable D call. There are 16 residues in the CDR3. The germline V gene has CDR1 SGDLS and CDR2 YYNGEE. The V end lost 0 bases, the J end lost 5 bases, and 17 bases lay between the germline ends. CDR3 in DNA: TGTGCCAGCAGCGTAGAACCGATCCTACCGCTTTATGGCTACACCTTC. This encodes CASSVEPILPLYGYTF.

V usage is TRBV6-2 or TRBV6-3 and J usage is TRBJ2-3; D remains ambiguous. Trimming removed 5 bases at V and 2 bases at J, with 2 bases between. CDR1 and CDR2 (germline): MNHEY, SVGEGT. This CDR3 region has 11 residues. The CDR3 loop reads CASSHTDTQYF. The CDR3 coding sequence is TGTGCCAGCAGTCACACAGATACGCAGTATTTT.

A note on this clone: The junction shows a germline mismatch at one end, possibly a read error. The chain uses TRBV7-7 and TRBJ2-7, with 9 bases identical to TRBD1. The CDR3 sequence is 16 residues long. CDR1 is SSHAT and CDR2 is FNYEAQ in the germline V gene (reference sequence). CDR3 sequence (DNA): TGTGCTAGCAGCCCTCTACCGGGACAGGGAGAGGGCGAGCAGTACTTC. It yields the protein CASSPLPGQGEGEQYF. Complete variable domain (other parts from reference TRBV7-7 and TRBJ2-7): GAGVSQSPRYKVTKRGQDVTLRCDPISSHATLYWYQQALGQGPEFLTYFNYEAQPDKSGLPSDRFSAERPEGSISTLTIQRTEQRDSAMYRCASSPLPGQGEGEQYFGPGTRLTVT.